This T cell receptor beta chain was sequenced for a study of blood T cell repertoires in COVID-19 (dated by TCRdb to between 2020 and 2021). Regarding the study in general: The collaborator samples originated in the United States, Italy and Spain and spanned the acute and convalescent phases of COVID-19. The repertoires were made available in a free public database intended to serve as a resource for research on the immune response to SARS-CoV-2. HLA class I and class II types, where available, came from metadata supplied by the sample provider rather than from assay-based typing. Subjects who had been exposed to COVID-19, were actively infected with it, or had recovered from it provided the deeply sampled blood TCRbeta repertoires that made up the dataset. Samples were obtained from the ongoing ImmuneRACE study (first 160 participants) and from over 1,000 subjects provided by 6 global collaborators. Sample metadata almost always included a de-identified subject ID, COVID-19 status, age in years and sex. The prospective study material was composed of cDNA or gDNA derived from T cells, B-cell-depleted T cells, or PBMCs.

Participants in the prospective study were aged roughly 18 to 100 years, lived in 20 to 25 United States geographic areas, and enrolled through a virtual design. In the prospective study, cohorts were assigned on the basis of participant-reported clinical history obtained from a screening survey and a study questionnaire. ImmuneRACE Cohort 3 recovered participants were defined by two consecutive negative NP/OP PCR tests, healthcare professional clearance, or symptom resolution. In the prospective study, whole blood, serum and a nasopharyngeal or oropharyngeal swab were collected from each participant by mobile phlebotomists. Prospective study participants could optionally give additional blood draws and questionnaires over a roughly two-month period. Prospective study blood samples were shipped either frozen or at room temperature before DNA extraction. At the junction V is shortened by 5 bases and J by 8 bases, with 18 bases in between. Via the germline V gene, CDR1 is SGHTA and CDR2 FQGNSA. From the cysteine up to the phenylalanine, the CDR3 has a length of 14 residues. Solely the CDR3 DNA is kept, with 42 bases framed from the first base.

The paper's findings and limits, for the study overall: Clinical and demographic metadata were provided uncurated, with the amount varying by source and participant.

A word on this clone: Which antigen it targets is not known. It has no much larger one-base neighbor in the sample; base qualities were not kept.

TCRbeta CDR3 regions were amplified from genomic DNA by means of the immunoSEQ Assay, a bias-controlled multiplex PCR. Per the original workflow: The number of nucleated cells in each sample was estimated from the amplification of reference gene primers within the assay. To quantify the absolute abundance of each unique TCRbeta CDR3 rearrangement, sequence reads were collapsed and filtered. Productive Simpson clonality was computed per sample as the square root of Simpson's diversity index over productive rearrangements. This is the immuneACCESS table as TCRdb keeps it, with only in-frame sequences that have V and J called. A part of the clones is gone; compared with another copy, unresolved V genes explain less than half, and the rest is unexplained. V and J calls and clone size are given by that table; D and trimming were obtained from the DNA. Recorded for this sample are approximately 360,000 clones; roughly 80% of them occurred a single time. 5% to 5.5% of the sample is held by the ten biggest clonotypes.

The rearrangement joined TRBV7-2 to TRBJ1-1, and TRBD1 may be the D gene, going by 6 matching bases. The sample comprised PBMCs or T cells enriched from blood (not recorded which). The receptor's source is a woman in her fifties or sixties who had recovered from COVID-19. The nucleotide sequence is TGTGCCAGCAGCGACAGACAGGCCCCGCGGGAAGCTTTCTTT. It is translated as CASSDRQAPREAFF.